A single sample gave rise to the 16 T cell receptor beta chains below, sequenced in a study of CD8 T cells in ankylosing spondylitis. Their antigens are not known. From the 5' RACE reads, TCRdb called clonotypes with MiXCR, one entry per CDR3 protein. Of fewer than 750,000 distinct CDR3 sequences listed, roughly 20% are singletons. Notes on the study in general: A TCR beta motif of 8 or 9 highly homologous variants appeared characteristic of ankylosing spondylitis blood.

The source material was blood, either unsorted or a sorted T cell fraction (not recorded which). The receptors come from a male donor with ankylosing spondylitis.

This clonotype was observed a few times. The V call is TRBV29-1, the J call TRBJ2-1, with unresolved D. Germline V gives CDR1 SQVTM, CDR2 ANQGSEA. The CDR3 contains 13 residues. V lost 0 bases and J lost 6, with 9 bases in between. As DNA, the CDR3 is TGCAGCGTTGAAGATCCGACCCCCAATGAGCAGTTCTTC. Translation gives CSVEDPTPNEQFF.

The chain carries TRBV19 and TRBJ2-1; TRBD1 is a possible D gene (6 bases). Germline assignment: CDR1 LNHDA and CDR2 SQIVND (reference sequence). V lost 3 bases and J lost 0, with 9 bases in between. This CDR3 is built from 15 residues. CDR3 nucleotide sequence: TGTGCCAGTAGTATGAGACAGGTCTCCTACAATGAGCAGTTCTTC. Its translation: CASSMRQVSYNEQFF.

DNA of the CDR3: TGTGCCAGCAGCTATCGGAGCGCCTACAATGAGCAGTTCTTC. Its protein product is CASSYRSAYNEQFF. The genes are TRBV7-9 and TRBJ2-1, with D unclear. Germline V gene data show CDR1 as SEHNR and CDR2 as FQNEAQ (reference sequence). The CDR3 consists of 14 residues. The germline V and J ends were trimmed by 4 bases and 2 bases, with 9 bases remaining between them.

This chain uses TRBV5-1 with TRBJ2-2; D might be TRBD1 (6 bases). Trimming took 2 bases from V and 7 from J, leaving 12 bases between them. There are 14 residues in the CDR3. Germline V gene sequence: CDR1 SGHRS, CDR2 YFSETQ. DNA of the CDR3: TGCGCCAGCAGCTTAACAGGGAGAGACGGGGAGCTGTTTTTT. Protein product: CASSLTGRDGELFF.

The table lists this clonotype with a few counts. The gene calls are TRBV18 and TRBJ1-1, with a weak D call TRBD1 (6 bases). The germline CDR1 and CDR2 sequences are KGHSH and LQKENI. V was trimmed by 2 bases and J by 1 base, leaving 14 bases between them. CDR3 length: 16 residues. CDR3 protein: CASSPSPGQRNTEAFF. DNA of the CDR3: TGTGCCAGCTCACCATCACCTGGACAGAGGAACACTGAAGCTTTCTTT.

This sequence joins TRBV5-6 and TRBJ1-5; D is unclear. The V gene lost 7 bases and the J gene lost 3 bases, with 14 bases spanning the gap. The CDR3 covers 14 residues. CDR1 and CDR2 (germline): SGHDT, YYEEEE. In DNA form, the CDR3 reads TGTGCCAGCCGGAGGTTGGGGAACAATCAGCCCCAGCATTTT. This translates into CASRRLGNNQPQHF.

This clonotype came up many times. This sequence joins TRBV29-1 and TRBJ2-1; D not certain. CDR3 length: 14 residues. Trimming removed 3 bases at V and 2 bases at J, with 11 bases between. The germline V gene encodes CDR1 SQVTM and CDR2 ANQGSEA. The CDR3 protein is CSVDRNLAYNEQFF. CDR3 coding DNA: TGCAGCGTTGACAGGAACTTGGCCTACAATGAGCAGTTCTTC.

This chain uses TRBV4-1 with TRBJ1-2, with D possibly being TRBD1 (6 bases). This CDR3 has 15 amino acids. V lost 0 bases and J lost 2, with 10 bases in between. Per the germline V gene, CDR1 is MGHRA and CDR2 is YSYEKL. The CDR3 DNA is TGCGCCAGCAGCCAAGATGATAGGGGGAACTATGGCTACACCTTC. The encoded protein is CASSQDDRGNYGYTF.

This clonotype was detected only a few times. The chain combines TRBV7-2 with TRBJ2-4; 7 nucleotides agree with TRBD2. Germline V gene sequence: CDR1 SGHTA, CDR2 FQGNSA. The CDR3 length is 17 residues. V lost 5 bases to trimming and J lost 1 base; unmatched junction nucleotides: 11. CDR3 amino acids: CASSPRTSSLAKNIQYF. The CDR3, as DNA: TGTGCCAGCAGCCCGAGGACTAGTAGCCTGGCCAAAAACATTCAGTACTTC.

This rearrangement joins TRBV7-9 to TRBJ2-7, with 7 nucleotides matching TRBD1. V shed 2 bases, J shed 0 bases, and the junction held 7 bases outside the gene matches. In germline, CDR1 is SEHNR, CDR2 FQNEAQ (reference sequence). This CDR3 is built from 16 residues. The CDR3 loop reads CASSLRQGTVSYEQYF. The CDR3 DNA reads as TGTGCCAGCAGCTTACGTCAAGGGACAGTCTCCTACGAGCAGTACTTC.

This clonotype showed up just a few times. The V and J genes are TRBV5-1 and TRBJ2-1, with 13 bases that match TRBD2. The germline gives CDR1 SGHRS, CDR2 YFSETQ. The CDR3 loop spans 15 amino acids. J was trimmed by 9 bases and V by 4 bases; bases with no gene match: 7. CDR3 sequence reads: CASSTGLAGEGEQFF. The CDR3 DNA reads TGCGCCAGCAGCACAGGACTAGCGGGAGAAGGTGAGCAGTTCTTC.

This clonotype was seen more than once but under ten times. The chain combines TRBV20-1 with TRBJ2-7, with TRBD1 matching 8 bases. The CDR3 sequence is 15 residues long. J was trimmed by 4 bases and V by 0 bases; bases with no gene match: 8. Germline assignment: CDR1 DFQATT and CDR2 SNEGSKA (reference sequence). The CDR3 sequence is CSAREVQGARYEQYF. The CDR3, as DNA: TGCAGTGCTAGAGAGGTGCAGGGGGCAAGGTACGAGCAGTACTTC.

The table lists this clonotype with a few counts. Here the CDR3 reads CASSYFITGELFF. The CDR3, as DNA: TGTGCCAGCAGTTACTTCATAACCGGGGAGCTGTTTTTT. The chain couples TRBV6-2 or TRBV6-3 to TRBJ2-2; D uncertain. The CDR3 has 13 amino acids. The germline V and J ends were trimmed by 1 base and 5 bases, with 5 bases remaining between them. The germline CDR1 and CDR2 sequences are MNHEY and SVGEGT.

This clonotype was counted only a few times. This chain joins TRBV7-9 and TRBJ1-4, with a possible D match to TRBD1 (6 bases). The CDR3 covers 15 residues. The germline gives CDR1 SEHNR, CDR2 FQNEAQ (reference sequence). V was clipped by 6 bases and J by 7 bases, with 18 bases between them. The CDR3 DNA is TGTGCCAGCAGTAGTACCGGGACATCGGGTGAAAAACTGTTTTTT. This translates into CASSSTGTSGEKLFF.

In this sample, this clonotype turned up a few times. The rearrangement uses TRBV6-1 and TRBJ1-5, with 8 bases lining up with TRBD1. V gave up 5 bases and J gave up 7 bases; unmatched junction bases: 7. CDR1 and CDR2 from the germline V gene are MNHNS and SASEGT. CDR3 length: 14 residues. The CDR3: CASSQDRVKQPQHF. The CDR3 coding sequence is TGTGCCAGCAGTCAGGACAGGGTCAAGCAGCCCCAGCATTTT.

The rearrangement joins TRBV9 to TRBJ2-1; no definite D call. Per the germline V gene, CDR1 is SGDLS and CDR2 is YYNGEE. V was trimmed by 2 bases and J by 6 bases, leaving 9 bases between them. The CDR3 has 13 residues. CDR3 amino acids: CASSVRPGNEQFF. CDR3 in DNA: TGTGCCAGCAGCGTTAGACCGGGCAATGAGCAGTTCTTC.